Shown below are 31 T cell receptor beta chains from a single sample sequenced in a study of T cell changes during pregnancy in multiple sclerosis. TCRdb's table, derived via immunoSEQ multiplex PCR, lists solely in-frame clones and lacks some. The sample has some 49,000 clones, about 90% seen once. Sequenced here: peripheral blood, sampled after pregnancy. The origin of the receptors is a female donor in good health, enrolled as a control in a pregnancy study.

DNA of the CDR3: TGTGCCAGCAGCACTCAGCGGTCCACAGATACGCAGTATTTT. Translated, it gives CASSTQRSTDTQYF. V and J are TRBV28 and TRBJ2-3; weak D call: TRBD2 (5 bases). In germline, CDR1 is MDHEN, CDR2 SYDVKM. The CDR3 loop spans 14 amino acids. The V end was cut by 6 bases, the J end by 2 bases, with 12 bases between. The entire variable domain, with the rest obtained from reference TRBV28 and TRBJ2-3, is as follows: DVKVTQSSRYLVKRTGEKVFLECVQDMDHENMFWYRQDPGLGLRLIYFSYDVKMKEKGDIPEGYSVSREKKERFSLILESASTNQTSMYLCASSTQRSTDTQYFGPGTRLTVL.

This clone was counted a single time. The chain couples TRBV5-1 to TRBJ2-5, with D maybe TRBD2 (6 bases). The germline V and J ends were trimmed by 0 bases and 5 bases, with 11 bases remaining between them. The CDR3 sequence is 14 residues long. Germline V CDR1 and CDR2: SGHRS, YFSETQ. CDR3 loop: CASSLAVLAETQYF. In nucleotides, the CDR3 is TGCGCCAGCAGCTTGGCCGTACTAGCCGAGACCCAGTACTTC.

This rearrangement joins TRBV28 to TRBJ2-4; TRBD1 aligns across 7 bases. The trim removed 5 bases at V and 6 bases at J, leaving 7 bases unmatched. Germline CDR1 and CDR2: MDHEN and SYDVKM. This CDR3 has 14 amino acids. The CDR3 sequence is CASSPGTVTNIQYF. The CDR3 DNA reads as TGTGCCAGCAGTCCCGGGACAGTTACAAACATTCAGTACTTC.

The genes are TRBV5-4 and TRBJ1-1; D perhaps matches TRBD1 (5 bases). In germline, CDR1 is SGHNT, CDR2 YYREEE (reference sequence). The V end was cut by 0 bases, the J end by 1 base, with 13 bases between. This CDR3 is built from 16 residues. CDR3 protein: CASSLVDSGTNTEAFF. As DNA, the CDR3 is TGTGCCAGCAGCTTGGTTGACAGTGGAACGAACACTGAAGCTTTCTTT.

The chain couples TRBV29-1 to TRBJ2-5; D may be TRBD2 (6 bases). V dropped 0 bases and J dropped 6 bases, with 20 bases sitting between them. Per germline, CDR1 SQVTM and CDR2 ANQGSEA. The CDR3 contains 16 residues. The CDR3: CSVEDWSQGRGKTQYF. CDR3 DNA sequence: TGCAGCGTTGAAGATTGGTCTCAGGGTCGGGGGAAGACCCAGTACTTC.

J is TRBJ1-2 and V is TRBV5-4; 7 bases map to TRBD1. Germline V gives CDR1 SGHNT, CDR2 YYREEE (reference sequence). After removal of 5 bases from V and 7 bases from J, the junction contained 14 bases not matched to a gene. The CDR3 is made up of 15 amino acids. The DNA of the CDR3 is TGTGCCAGCAGTTTAGTAGGGACAGTTCTGGGTGGCTACACCTTC. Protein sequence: CASSLVGTVLGGYTF.

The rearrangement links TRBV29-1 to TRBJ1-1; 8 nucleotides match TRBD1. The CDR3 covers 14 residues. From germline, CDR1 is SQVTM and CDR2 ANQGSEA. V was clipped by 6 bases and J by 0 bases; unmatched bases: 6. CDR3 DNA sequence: TGCAGCGTCCATCGACAGGGGATGAACACTGAAGCTTTCTTT. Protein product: CSVHRQGMNTEAFF.

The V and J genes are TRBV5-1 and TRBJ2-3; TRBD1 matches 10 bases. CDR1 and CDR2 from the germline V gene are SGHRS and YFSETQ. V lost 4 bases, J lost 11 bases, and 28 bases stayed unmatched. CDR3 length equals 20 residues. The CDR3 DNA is TGCGCCAGCAGCCCGTCCGGGACAGGGGTCCAAAAAACTAGCGGAGGTATGCAGTATTTT. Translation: CASSPSGTGVQKTSGGMQYF.

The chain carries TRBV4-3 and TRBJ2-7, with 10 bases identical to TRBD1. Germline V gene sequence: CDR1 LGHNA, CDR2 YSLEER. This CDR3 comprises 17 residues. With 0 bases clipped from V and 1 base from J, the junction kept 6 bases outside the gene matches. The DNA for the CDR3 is TGCGCCAGCAGCCAAGATCTGTCGGACAGGGGGTCCTACGAGCAGTACTTC. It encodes CASSQDLSDRGSYEQYF.

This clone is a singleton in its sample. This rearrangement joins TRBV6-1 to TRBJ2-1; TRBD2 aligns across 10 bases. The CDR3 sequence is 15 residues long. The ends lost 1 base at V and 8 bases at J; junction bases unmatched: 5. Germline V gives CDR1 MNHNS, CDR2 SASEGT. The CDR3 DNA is TGTGCCAGCAGTGAAGGGAGCGGGGGGGCTGATGAGCAGTTCTTC. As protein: CASSEGSGGADEQFF.

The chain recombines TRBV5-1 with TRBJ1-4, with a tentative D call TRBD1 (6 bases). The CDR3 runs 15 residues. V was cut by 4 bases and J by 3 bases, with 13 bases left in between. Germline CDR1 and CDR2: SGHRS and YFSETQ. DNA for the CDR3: TGCGCCAGCAGCCTTACAGGGTCTGCTAATGAAAAACTGTTTTTT. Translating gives CASSLTGSANEKLFF.

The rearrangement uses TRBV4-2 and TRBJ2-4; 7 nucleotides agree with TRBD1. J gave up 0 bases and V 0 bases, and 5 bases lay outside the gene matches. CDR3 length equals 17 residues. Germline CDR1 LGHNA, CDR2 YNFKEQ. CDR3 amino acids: CASSQEKTGLAKNIQYF. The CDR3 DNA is TGTGCCAGCAGCCAAGAAAAGACAGGGCTAGCCAAAAACATTCAGTACTTC.

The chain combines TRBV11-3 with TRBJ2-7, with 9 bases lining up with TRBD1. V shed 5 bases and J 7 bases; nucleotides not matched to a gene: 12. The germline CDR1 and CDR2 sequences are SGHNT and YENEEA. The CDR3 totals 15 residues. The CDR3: CASSPPGQGMDEQYF. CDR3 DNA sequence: TGTGCCAGCAGCCCCCCGGGACAGGGAATGGATGAGCAGTACTTC. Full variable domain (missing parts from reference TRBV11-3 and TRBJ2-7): EAGVVQSPRYKIIEKKQPVAFWCNPISGHNTLYWYLQNLGQGPELLIRYENEEAVDDSQLPKDRFSAERLKGVDSTLKIQPAELGDSAVYLCASSPPGQGMDEQYFGPGTRLTVT.

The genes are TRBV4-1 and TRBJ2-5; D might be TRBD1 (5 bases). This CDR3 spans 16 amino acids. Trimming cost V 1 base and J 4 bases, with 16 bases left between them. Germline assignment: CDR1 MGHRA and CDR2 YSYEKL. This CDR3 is CASSQGSGATRETQYF. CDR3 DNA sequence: TGCGCCAGCAGCCAAGGAAGTGGGGCCACCCGAGAGACCCAGTACTTC.

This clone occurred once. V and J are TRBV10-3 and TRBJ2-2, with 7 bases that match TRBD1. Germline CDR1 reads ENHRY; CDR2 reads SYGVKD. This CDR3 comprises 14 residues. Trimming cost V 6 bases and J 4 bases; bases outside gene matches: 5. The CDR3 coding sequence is TGTGCCATCAGCCAGGGGGTGGGCACCGGGGAGCTGTTTTTT. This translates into CAISQGVGTGELFF.

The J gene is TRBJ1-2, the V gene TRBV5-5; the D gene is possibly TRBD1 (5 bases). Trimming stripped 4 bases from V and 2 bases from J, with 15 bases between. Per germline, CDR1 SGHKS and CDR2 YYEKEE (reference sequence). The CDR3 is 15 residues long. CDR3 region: CASSLGGATNYGYTF. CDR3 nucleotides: TGTGCCAGCAGCCTCGGTGGGGCCACCAACTATGGCTACACCTTC.

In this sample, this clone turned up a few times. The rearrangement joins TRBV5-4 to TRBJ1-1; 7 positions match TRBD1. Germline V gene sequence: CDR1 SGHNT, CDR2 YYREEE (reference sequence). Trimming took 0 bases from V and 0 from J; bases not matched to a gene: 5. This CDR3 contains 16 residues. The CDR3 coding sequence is TGTGCCAGCAGCTTGGCCACCGGGACAGTGAACACTGAAGCTTTCTTT. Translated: CASSLATGTVNTEAFF. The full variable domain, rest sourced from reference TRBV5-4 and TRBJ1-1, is ETGVTQSPTHLIKTRGQQVTLRCSSQSGHNTVSWYQQALGQGPQFIFQYYREEENGRGNFPPRFSGLQFPNYSSELNVNALELDDSALYLCASSLATGTVNTEAFFGQGTRLTVV.

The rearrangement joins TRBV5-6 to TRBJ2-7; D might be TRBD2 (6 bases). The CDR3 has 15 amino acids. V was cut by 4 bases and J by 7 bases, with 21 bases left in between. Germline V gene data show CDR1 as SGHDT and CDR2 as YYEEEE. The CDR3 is CASSLDLTRTVEQYF. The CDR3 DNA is TGTGCCAGCAGCCTGGACCTGACTAGGACGGTTGAGCAGTACTTC.

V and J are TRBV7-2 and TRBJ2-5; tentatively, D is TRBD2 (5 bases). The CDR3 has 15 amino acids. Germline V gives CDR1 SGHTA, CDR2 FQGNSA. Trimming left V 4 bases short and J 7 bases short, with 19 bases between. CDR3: CASSSHSAPRGTQYF. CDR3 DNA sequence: TGTGCCAGCAGCTCCCATAGCGCGCCACGGGGGACCCAGTACTTC.

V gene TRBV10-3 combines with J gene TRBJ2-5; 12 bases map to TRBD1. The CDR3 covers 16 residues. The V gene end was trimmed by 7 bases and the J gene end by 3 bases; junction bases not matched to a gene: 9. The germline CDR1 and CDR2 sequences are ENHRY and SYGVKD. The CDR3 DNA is TGTGCCATCAATCCGGGGACAGGGGGCGAGGAAGAGACCCAGTACTTC. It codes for CAINPGTGGEEETQYF.

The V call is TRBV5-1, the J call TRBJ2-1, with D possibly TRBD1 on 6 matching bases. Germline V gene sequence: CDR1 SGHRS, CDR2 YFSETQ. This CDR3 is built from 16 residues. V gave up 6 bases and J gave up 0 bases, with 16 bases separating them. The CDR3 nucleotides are TGCGCCAGCACCCCCCAAGGACAGAGCTCCTACAATGAGCAGTTCTTC. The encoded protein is CASTPQGQSSYNEQFF.

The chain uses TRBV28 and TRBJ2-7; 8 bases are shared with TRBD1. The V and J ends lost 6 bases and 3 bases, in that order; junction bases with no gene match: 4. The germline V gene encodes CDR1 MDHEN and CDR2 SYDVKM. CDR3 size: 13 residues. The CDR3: CASRRTGLYEQYF. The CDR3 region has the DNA TGTGCCAGCAGACGGACAGGGCTCTACGAGCAGTACTTC. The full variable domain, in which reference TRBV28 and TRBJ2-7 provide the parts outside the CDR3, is DVKVTQSSRYLVKRTGEKVFLECVQDMDHENMFWYRQDPGLGLRLIYFSYDVKMKEKGDIPEGYSVSREKKERFSLILESASTNQTSMYLCASRRTGLYEQYFGPGTRLTVT.

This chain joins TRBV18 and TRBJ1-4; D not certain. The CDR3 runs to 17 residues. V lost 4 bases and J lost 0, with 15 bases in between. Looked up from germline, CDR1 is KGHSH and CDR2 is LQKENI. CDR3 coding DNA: TGTGCCAGCTCACTCACACGAGAGGGATCAACTAATGAAAAACTGTTTTTT. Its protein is CASSLTREGSTNEKLFF. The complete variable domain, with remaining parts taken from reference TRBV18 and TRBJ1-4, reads NAGVMQNPRHLVRRRGQEARLRCSPMKGHSHVYWYRQLPEEGLKFMVYLQKENIIDESGMPKERFSAEFPKEGPSILRIQQVVRGDSAAYFCASSLTREGSTNEKLFFGSGTQLSVL.

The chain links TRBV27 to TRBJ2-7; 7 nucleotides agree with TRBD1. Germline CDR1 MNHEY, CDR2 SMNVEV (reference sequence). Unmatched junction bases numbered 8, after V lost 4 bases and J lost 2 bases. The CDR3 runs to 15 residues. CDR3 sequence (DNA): TGTGCCAGCAGTTATAGGGCAGGGGGTCCCTACGAGCAGTACTTC. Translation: CASSYRAGGPYEQYF.

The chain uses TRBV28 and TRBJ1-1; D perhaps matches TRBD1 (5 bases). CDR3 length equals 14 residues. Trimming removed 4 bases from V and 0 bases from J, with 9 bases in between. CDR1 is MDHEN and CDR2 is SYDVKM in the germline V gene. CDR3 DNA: TGTGCCAGCAGTTATCCAGGGATGAACACTGAAGCTTTCTTT. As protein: CASSYPGMNTEAFF.

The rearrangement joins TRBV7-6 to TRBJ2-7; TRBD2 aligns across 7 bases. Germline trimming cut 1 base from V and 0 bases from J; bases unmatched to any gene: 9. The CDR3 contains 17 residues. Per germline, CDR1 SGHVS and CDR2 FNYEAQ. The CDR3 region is CASSLGFVRGSSYEQYF. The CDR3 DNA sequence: TGTGCCAGCAGCTTAGGTTTCGTGCGGGGGAGCTCCTACGAGCAGTACTTC.

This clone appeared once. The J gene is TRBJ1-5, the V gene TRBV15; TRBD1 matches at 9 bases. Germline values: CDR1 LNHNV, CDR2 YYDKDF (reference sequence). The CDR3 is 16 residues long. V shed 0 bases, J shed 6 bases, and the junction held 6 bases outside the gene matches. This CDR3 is CATSRDPGQGGQPQHF. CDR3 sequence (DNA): TGTGCCACCAGCAGAGATCCGGGACAGGGAGGTCAGCCCCAGCATTTT.

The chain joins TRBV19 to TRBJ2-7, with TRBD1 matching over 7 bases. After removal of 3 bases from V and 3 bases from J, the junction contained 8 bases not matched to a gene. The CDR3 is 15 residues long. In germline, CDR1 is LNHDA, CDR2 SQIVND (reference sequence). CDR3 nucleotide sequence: TGTGCCAGTAGTATCCTCCGGGACAGAGTCTACGAGCAGTACTTC. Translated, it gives CASSILRDRVYEQYF.

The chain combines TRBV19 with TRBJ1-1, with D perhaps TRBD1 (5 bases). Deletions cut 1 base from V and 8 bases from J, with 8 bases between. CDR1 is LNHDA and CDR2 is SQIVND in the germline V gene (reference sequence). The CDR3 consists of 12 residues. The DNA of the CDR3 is TGTGCCAGTAGTATAGTGGGGGGAGAAGCTTTCTTT. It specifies CASSIVGGEAFF.

Here the CDR3 DNA reads TGTGCCAGCAGTTTGCCAGGGACTAATGAAAAACTGTTTTTT. Translation: CASSLPGTNEKLFF. The V and J genes are TRBV28 and TRBJ1-4, with a possible D match to TRBD1 (5 bases). V lost 3 bases and J lost 2, with 7 bases in between. The CDR3 has 14 residues. The germline V gene encodes CDR1 MDHEN and CDR2 SYDVKM.

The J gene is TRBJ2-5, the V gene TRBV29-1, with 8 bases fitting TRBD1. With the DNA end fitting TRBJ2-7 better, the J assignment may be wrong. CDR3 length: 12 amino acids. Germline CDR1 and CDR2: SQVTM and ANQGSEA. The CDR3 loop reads CSAGQGTYEQYF. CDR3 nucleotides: TGCAGCGCCGGACAGGGTACCTACGAGCAGTACTTC.